The 8 T cell receptor beta chains presented below share a single source sample, sequenced in a study of T cells in Graves' hyperthyroidism and ophthalmopathy. Amplified TCR beta CDR3 regions derived from RNA transcripts. HTBI primers were employed in a first-round RT-PCR of the TCR CDR3. A single record per CDR3 protein comes from TCRdb applying MiXCR to the multiplex PCR reads. This sample has roughly 700,000 distinct CDR3 sequences, with 35% found just once. The sample taken for sequencing was blood. Receptors were obtained from a middle-aged woman with Graves' hyperthyroidism.

In this sample, this clonotype turned up a few times. The rearrangement uses TRBV7-2 and TRBJ1-4; D may be TRBD1 (6 bases). Trimming cost V 2 bases and J 10 bases, with 20 bases left between them. This CDR3 region has 16 residues. Per the germline V gene, CDR1 is SGHTA and CDR2 is FQGNSA. The CDR3 bases are TGTGCCAGCAGCTTAAGGGGGGAGGCGGCAGCGGGAAAACTGTTTTTT. Its protein is CASSLRGEAAAGKLFF. Full variable domain (rest looked up from reference TRBV7-2 and TRBJ1-4): GAGVSQSPSNKVTEKGKDVELRCDPISGHTALYWYRQSLGQGLEFLIYFQGNSAPDKSGLPSDRFSAERTGGSVSTLTIQRTQQEDSAVYLCASSLRGEAAAGKLFFGSGTQLSVL.

This chain's CDR3 is CASSADRNEKLFF. As DNA, the CDR3 is TGTGCCAGCAGTGCCGACCGTAATGAAAAACTGTTTTTT. The chain combines TRBV11-1 with TRBJ1-4; no clear D. The CDR3 sequence is 13 residues long. In germline, CDR1 is SGHAT, CDR2 FQDESV (reference sequence). Trimming stripped 6 bases from V and 4 bases from J, with 9 bases between.

This chain connects TRBV19 to TRBJ1-1; 8 nucleotides align to TRBD1. Germline V gene sequence: CDR1 LNHDA, CDR2 SQIVND (reference sequence). The CDR3 contains 17 residues. Trimming removed 9 bases from V and 0 bases from J; junction bases left unmatched: 15. As DNA, the CDR3 is TGTGCCAGCCGGGCCGGGACAGGACGCCGGATGAACACTGAAGCTTTCTTT. Translated: CASRAGTGRRMNTEAFF.

This clonotype has a count of ten or more. The J gene is TRBJ1-3, the V gene TRBV7-9; D is undetermined. The CDR3 has 14 residues. V lost 4 bases and J lost 0, with 7 bases in between. Germline assignment: CDR1 SEHNR and CDR2 FQNEAQ (reference sequence). CDR3 amino acids: CASSSSASGNTIYF. DNA for the CDR3: TGTGCCAGCAGCTCATCAGCCTCTGGAAACACCATATATTTT.

In this sample, this clonotype turned up many times. The chain carries TRBV7-9 and TRBJ1-5; no definite D call. V was shortened by 5 bases and J by 5 bases, with 7 bases between the two germline ends. The germline V gene has CDR1 SEHNR and CDR2 FQNEAQ (reference sequence). CDR3 size: 12 residues. The CDR3 sequence is CASSPEDQPQHF. CDR3 DNA: TGTGCCAGCAGCCCCGAAGATCAGCCCCAGCATTTT.

Remarks on this clonotype: This may be a read error: a much more frequent sequence differs by one nucleotide. The chain recombines TRBV19 with TRBJ1-2; tentative D call: TRBD1 (6 bases). With 4 bases removed from V and 8 bases from J, the gap between germline ends came to 17 bases. Germline V gene lookup returns CDR1 LNHDA and CDR2 SQIVND (reference sequence). This CDR3 spans 14 amino acids. CDR3 amino acids: CASSTRQGIEGYTF. CDR3 nucleotide sequence: TGTGCCAGTAGTACAAGGCAGGGGATCGAAGGCTACACCTTC.

The sample holds a few counts of this clonotype. The chain couples TRBV7-2 to TRBJ1-2, with D possibly matching TRBD1 (6 bases). V was pared by 5 bases and J by 1 base, with 11 bases between. The germline V gene has CDR1 SGHTA and CDR2 FQGNSA. The CDR3 runs 14 residues. In nucleotides, the CDR3 is TGTGCCAGCAGCAGGACAGCAGTTAACTATGGCTACACCTTC. Encoded protein: CASSRTAVNYGYTF.

This clonotype was counted at least ten times. The chain is built from TRBV19 and TRBJ1-1; D is unresolved. CDR3 length equals 15 residues. Trimming left V 5 bases short and J 0 bases short, with 13 bases between. The germline CDR1 and CDR2 sequences are LNHDA and SQIVND (reference sequence). This CDR3 reads CASSLAVDMNTEAFF. Written as DNA, the CDR3 is TGTGCCAGTAGTCTCGCGGTCGACATGAACACTGAAGCTTTCTTT.